This TCR beta chain was identified during a study of Graves' ophthalmopathy and Graves' hyperthyroidism. On the study more broadly: Blood was drawn at initial diagnosis, before any treatment.

The study amplified TCR beta CDR3 regions using RNA transcripts. First-round RT-PCR with HTBI primers preceded a second-round multiplex PCR. TCRdb used MiXCR to reprocess the multiplex PCR reads, holding one entry per CDR3 protein. The sample lists approximately 700,000 distinct CDR3 sequences; roughly two fifths were seen once. The ends were cut back, 4 bases at V and 6 bases at J, with 16 bases in the middle. The length of the CDR3 is 13 residues. The germline V gene encodes CDR1 SQVTM and CDR2 ANQGSEA. Researchers turned away patients with other autoimmune diseases, uncontrolled infections, pregnancy or lactation. Orbital computed tomography, thyroid ultrasound, TRAb, serum thyroxine and clinical symptoms formed the basis of diagnosis. Comment on this clonotype: This may stem from a read error, because a much larger clone lies one nucleotide away.

This sequence originates from an adult man with Graves' ophthalmopathy. The gene calls are TRBV29-1 and TRBJ2-7; D call uncertain. The sequenced material came from peripheral blood. CDR3 residues: CSVGGGIDREQYF. In nucleotides, the CDR3 is TGCAGCGTTGGGGGTGGTATCGATCGCGAGCAGTACTTC.